Presented here are 18 T cell receptor beta chains from one specimen sequenced in a study of beta chain features in type 1 diabetes. Of the isolated RNA, all was reverse transcribed, and so the sequenced material was expressed TCRB transcripts. Some clones are missing from TCRdb's copy, which holds only in-frame ones; the method was immunoSEQ multiplex PCR. The table includes roughly 100,000 clones, 25% to 35% detected once. These receptors are not linked to any known antigen. Study findings and constraints: Type 1 diabetes patients had moderately but significantly shorter TCRB CDR3s in all four CD4+ subsets.

The sequenced sample was central memory CD4+ T cells from blood. These TCRs come from a woman younger than 30 with type 1 diabetes.

With respect to this clone: At the DNA level, this CDR3 is encoded by other sequences in the same sample as well. The chain carries TRBV2 and TRBJ2-1, with D unclear. There are 11 residues in the CDR3. Deletions cut 6 bases from V and 4 bases from J, with 4 bases between. Germline V lookup: CDR1 SNHLY, CDR2 FYNNEI. The CDR3 is CASRAYNEQFF. The CDR3 DNA reads TGTGCCAGCAGGGCTTACAATGAGCAGTTCTTC.

This clone has just a few counts. The chain joins TRBV30 to TRBJ1-5, with 10 bases aligning to TRBD1. This CDR3 spans 15 amino acids. J was trimmed by 4 bases and V by 2 bases; bases with no gene match: 5. CDR1 and CDR2 from the germline V gene are GTSNPN and SVGIG (reference sequence). The CDR3 DNA follows: TGTGCCTGGAGTCCCGGGACAGGGGCGAATCAGCCCCAGCATTTT. This translates into CAWSPGTGANQPQHF.

This sequence joins TRBV19 and TRBJ1-1; 7 nucleotides match TRBD1. V shed 7 bases, J shed 0 bases, and the junction held 8 bases outside the gene matches. Germline V gene lookup returns CDR1 LNHDA and CDR2 SQIVND (reference sequence). The CDR3 runs 15 residues. This CDR3 is CASTRQGSLNTEAFF. As DNA, the CDR3 is TGTGCCAGTACCCGACAGGGTAGCCTGAACACTGAAGCTTTCTTT.

J is TRBJ1-1 and V is TRBV7-2; 8 bases agree with TRBD1. Germline lookup yields CDR1 SGHTA and CDR2 FQGNSA. V was pared by 5 bases and J by 8 bases, with 7 bases of the junction left unmatched. This CDR3 region has 13 residues. The CDR3 DNA is TGTGCCAGCAGCCGCGGACAGGGTATAGAAGCTTTCTTT. It yields the protein CASSRGQGIEAFF.

This chain uses TRBV28 with TRBJ2-5; D is ambiguous. CDR1 and CDR2 (germline): MDHEN, SYDVKM. V was clipped by 3 bases and J by 2 bases, with 19 bases between them. The CDR3 runs to 17 residues. Written as DNA, the CDR3 is TGTGCCAGCAGTTTGAAGGTCTCGAGGCTGGAGCAAGAGACCCAGTACTTC. Protein product: CASSLKVSRLEQETQYF.

In its sample, this clone was seen a few times. The chain combines TRBV9 with TRBJ2-3; 7 nucleotides agree with TRBD2. Per germline, CDR1 SGDLS and CDR2 YYNGEE. V trimming: 0 bases; J trimming: 10 bases; junction bases outside the gene matches: 2. The CDR3 is 12 amino acids. The CDR3 DNA follows: TGTGCCAGCAGCGTAGGGGAGGGGCCGCAGTATTTT. Protein product: CASSVGEGPQYF.

J is TRBJ1-1 and V is TRBV7-9, with D maybe TRBD1 (6 bases). In germline, CDR1 is SEHNR, CDR2 FQNEAQ (reference sequence). V shed 4 bases and J shed 1 base, with 22 bases lying between them. The CDR3 runs 18 residues. The CDR3 DNA sequence: TGTGCCAGCAGCTACTCTCGGTCCTCCACAGGGTCGAACACTGAAGCTTTCTTT. Protein product: CASSYSRSSTGSNTEAFF. The variable domain in full, completed from reference TRBV7-9 and TRBJ1-1, reads DTGVSQNPRHKITKRGQNVTFRCDPISEHNRLYWYRQTLGQGPEFLTYFQNEAQLEKSRLLSDRFSAERPKGSFSTLEIQRTEQGDSAMYLCASSYSRSSTGSNTEAFFGQGTRLTVV.

V usage is TRBV9 and J usage is TRBJ2-5, with D maybe TRBD2 (5 bases). V was shortened by 2 bases and J by 2 bases, with 13 bases between the two germline ends. The CDR3 has 15 residues. Looked up from germline, CDR1 is SGDLS and CDR2 is YYNGEE. CDR3 amino acids: CASSVGVGGQETQYF. DNA of the CDR3: TGTGCCAGCAGCGTCGGGGTAGGCGGTCAAGAGACCCAGTACTTC.

The V call is TRBV11-3, the J call TRBJ2-1; 8 nucleotides agree with TRBD2. Germline CDR1 SGHNT, CDR2 YENEEA. Trimming took 5 bases from V and 5 from J; bases not matched to a gene: 17. CDR3 length: 18 amino acids. The CDR3 sequence is CASSPGYWLLAGNNEQFF. The DNA for the CDR3 is TGTGCCAGCAGCCCTGGTTATTGGTTGCTAGCGGGTAACAATGAGCAGTTCTTC.

This clone was counted only a few times. This rearrangement joins TRBV6-6 to TRBJ2-1, with D tentatively TRBD2 (5 bases). The germline V gene encodes CDR1 MNHNY and CDR2 SVGAGI (reference sequence). The CDR3 length is 15 residues. The germline V and J ends were trimmed by 0 bases and 1 base, with 7 bases remaining between them. Here the CDR3 reads CASSYSSGSYNEQFF. CDR3 coding DNA: TGTGCCAGCAGTTACTCTTCGGGGTCCTACAATGAGCAGTTCTTC.

This clone was picked up a small number of times. The chain joins TRBV7-2 to TRBJ1-2, with 10 bases lining up with TRBD1. Germline assignment: CDR1 SGHTA and CDR2 FQGNSA. The CDR3 length is 13 residues. V was clipped by 5 bases and J by 6 bases; unmatched bases: 3. Here the CDR3 DNA reads TGTGCCAGCAGCAGGGGACAGGGGAATGGCTACACCTTC. It specifies CASSRGQGNGYTF.

This chain joins TRBV18 and TRBJ2-2; possible D gene TRBD1, 5 bases. Germline CDR1 KGHSH, CDR2 LQKENI. Trimming removed 2 bases at V and 1 base at J, with 8 bases between. CDR3 length: 15 amino acids. CDR3 protein: CASSPGAMNTGELFF. CDR3 DNA sequence: TGTGCCAGCTCACCAGGGGCTATGAACACCGGGGAGCTGTTTTTT.

The chain links TRBV6-1 to TRBJ1-4, with unresolved D. The CDR3 runs to 13 residues. V dropped 7 bases and J dropped 4 bases, with 10 bases sitting between them. CDR1 and CDR2 (germline): MNHNS, SASEGT. Written as DNA, the CDR3 is TGTGCCAGCAAGAGGGATATTAATGAAAAACTGTTTTTT. Protein sequence: CASKRDINEKLFF.

The chain recombines TRBV29-1 with TRBJ1-4; D remains ambiguous. The CDR3 runs to 8 residues. Trimming took 7 bases from V and 16 from J, leaving 10 bases between them. Germline-derived CDR1 and CDR2 are SQVTM and ANQGSEA. CDR3 residues: CSAGEGFF. CDR3 in DNA: TGCAGCGCTGGTGAGGGGTTTTTT.

The V call is TRBV7-3, the J call TRBJ2-1; D is perhaps TRBD1 (5 bases). The germline V gene has CDR1 SGHTA and CDR2 FQGTGA. Trimming took 5 bases from V and 8 from J, leaving 25 bases between them. CDR3 length: 17 amino acids. CDR3 sequence: CASSNTSGNRLQYEQFF. Written as DNA, the CDR3 is TGTGCCAGCAGCAATACCTCAGGGAATCGGTTACAATATGAGCAGTTCTTC.

The chain employs TRBV9 and TRBJ2-1; 8 bases match TRBD2. This CDR3 has 15 residues. CDR1 and CDR2 from the germline V gene are SGDLS and YYNGEE. Trimming at V came to 2 bases and at J to 1 base, leaving 2 bases not matched to a gene. This CDR3 is CASSVSGTSYNEQFF. The CDR3 coding sequence is TGTGCCAGCAGCGTTAGCGGGACGTCCTACAATGAGCAGTTCTTC.

In this sample, this clone turned up a few times. This chain joins TRBV6-6 and TRBJ1-1; D call uncertain. CDR1 MNHNY and CDR2 SVGAGI come from the germline V gene (reference sequence). Trimming cost V 7 bases and J 4 bases, with 19 bases left between them. The CDR3 is 15 amino acids. In nucleotides, the CDR3 is TGTGCCAGCACCCCGATCCGGGCGGGGAGCACTGAAGCTTTCTTT. Amino acids: CASTPIRAGSTEAFF.

The V and J genes are TRBV29-1 and TRBJ1-2; possible D gene TRBD1, 6 bases. The CDR3 has 12 amino acids. V lost 2 bases and J lost 8, with 12 bases in between. CDR1 and CDR2 from the germline V gene are SQVTM and ANQGSEA. DNA for the CDR3: TGCAGCGTTGAATCAGGGGCGGGCGGCTACACCTTC. The encoded protein is CSVESGAGGYTF.